What follows are 8 T cell receptor beta chains derived from one specimen sequenced in a study of cytomegalovirus exposure and HLA in healthy donors. PCR was performed using 60 Vbeta and 13 Jbeta primers. Sequencing used immunoSEQ multiplex PCR; TCRdb keeps in-frame clones, though not all of them. The sample holds around 100,000 clones, approximately 72% seen once. The sequencing sample was made of PBMCs. These receptors were taken from a male donor in good health and CMV-seropositive.

This sequence joins TRBV7-2 and TRBJ1-5; possible D gene TRBD1, 5 bases. Germline V gene data show CDR1 as SGHTA and CDR2 as FQGNSA. This CDR3 is 13 amino acids long. V gave up 3 bases and J gave up 9 bases, with 12 bases separating them. The CDR3 region is CASSFGTGGPQHF. The CDR3 DNA reads as TGTGCCAGCAGCTTTGGGACGGGAGGGCCCCAGCATTTT.

The chain joins TRBV7-2 to TRBJ1-5; TRBD1 aligns across 7 bases. V shed 5 bases, J shed 1 base, and the junction held 5 bases outside the gene matches. The CDR3 runs to 15 residues. In germline, CDR1 is SGHTA, CDR2 FQGNSA. CDR3 in amino acids: CASSTTGESNQPQHF. The DNA for the CDR3 is TGTGCCAGCAGCACAACAGGGGAAAGCAATCAGCCCCAGCATTTT.

The genes are TRBV5-1 and TRBJ2-5; 10 bases match TRBD1. CDR3 size: 14 residues. Germline V lookup: CDR1 SGHRS, CDR2 YFSETQ. Trimming removed 4 bases from V and 5 bases from J; junction bases left unmatched: 5. CDR3: CASSRQGAGETQYF. CDR3 DNA: TGCGCCAGCAGCCGACAGGGGGCAGGGGAGACCCAGTACTTC.

V is TRBV4-1 and J is TRBJ2-5; TRBD2 agrees at 9 bases. TRBJ2-7 matches the DNA end more closely, so the J call is doubtful. Germline CDR1 and CDR2: MGHRA and YSYEKL. The CDR3 contains 15 residues. CDR3 DNA: TGCGCCAGCAGCCAAGAAAAGCGGGGGGTTTACGAGCAGTACTTC. Translating it yields CASSQEKRGVYEQYF.

This clone was seen just once. The V and J genes are TRBV15 and TRBJ2-7; D is uncertain. The CDR3 totals 14 residues. V was pared by 6 bases and J by 5 bases, with 17 bases between. Germline CDR1 is LNHNV and CDR2 is YYDKDF (reference sequence). The CDR3 here is CATSRRPAVHEQYF. CDR3 DNA sequence: TGTGCCACCAGTCGACGGCCGGCGGTCCACGAGCAGTACTTC.

This chain connects TRBV20-1 to TRBJ2-7, with D hard to call. Germline V CDR1 and CDR2: DFQATT, SNEGSKA (reference sequence). V was clipped by 6 bases and J by 4 bases, with 10 bases between them. The CDR3 length is 11 residues. As DNA, the CDR3 is TGCAGTGCCGCCCTAGGTTACGAGCAGTACTTC. This encodes CSAALGYEQYF.

The rearrangement uses TRBV7-6 and TRBJ2-2; 9 nucleotides line up with TRBD2. The CDR3 runs 13 residues. Germline CDR1 SGHVS, CDR2 FNYEAQ. J lost 6 bases, V lost 5 bases, and 1 base had no gene match. For the CDR3, the DNA is TGTGCCAGCAGCAGGACTAGCGCCGGGGAGCTGTTTTTT. It translates to CASSRTSAGELFF.

The gene calls are TRBV4-1 and TRBJ2-7; D is uncertain. The CDR3 has 13 amino acids. V was cut by 1 base and J by 6 bases, with 10 bases left in between. Germline loops: CDR1 MGHRA, CDR2 YSYEKL. The CDR3 spells CASSQVVTGEQYF. The CDR3 bases are TGCGCCAGCAGCCAAGTGGTGACGGGCGAGCAGTACTTC.